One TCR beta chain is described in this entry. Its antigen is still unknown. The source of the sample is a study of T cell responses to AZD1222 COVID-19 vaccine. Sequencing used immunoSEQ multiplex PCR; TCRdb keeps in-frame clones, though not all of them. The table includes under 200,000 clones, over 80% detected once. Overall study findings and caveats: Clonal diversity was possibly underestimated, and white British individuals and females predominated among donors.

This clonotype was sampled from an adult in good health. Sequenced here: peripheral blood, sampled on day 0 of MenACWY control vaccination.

This CDR3 reads CASSLSRGREQYF. The CDR3 DNA sequence: TGTGCCAGCAGTTTATCGAGAGGGAGAGAGCAGTACTTC. This chain uses TRBV27 with TRBJ2-7, with D maybe TRBD2 (5 bases). CDR1 MNHEY and CDR2 SMNVEV come from the germline V gene (reference sequence). The CDR3 consists of 13 residues. V lost 0 bases and J 7 bases, leaving 10 bases between the germline ends.